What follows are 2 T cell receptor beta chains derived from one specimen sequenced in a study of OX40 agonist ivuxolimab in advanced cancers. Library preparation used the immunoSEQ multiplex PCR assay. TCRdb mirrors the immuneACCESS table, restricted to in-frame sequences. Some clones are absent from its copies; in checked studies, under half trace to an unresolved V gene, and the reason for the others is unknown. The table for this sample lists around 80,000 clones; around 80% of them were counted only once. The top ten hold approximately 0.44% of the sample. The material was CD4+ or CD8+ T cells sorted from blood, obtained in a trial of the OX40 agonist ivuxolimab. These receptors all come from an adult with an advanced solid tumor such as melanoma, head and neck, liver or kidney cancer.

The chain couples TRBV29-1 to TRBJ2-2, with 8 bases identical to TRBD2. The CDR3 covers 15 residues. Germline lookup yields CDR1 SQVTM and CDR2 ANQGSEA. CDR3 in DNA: TGCAGTGGTTGGTCGGCGGGGGGCTTGACCGGGGAGCTGTTTTTT. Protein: CSGWSAGGLTGELFF.

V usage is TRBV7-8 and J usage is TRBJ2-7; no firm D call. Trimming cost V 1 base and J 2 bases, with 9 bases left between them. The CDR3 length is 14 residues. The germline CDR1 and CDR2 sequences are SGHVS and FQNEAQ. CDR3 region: CASSLETRTYEQYV. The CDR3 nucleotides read TGTGCCAGCAGCTTAGAGACCCGTACCTACGAGCAGTACGTC.